This T cell receptor beta chain was documented in a study of cytotoxic CD8 clonotypes in ibrutinib-treated CLL. Study-level information: Across the patients, approximately 12 were relapsed/refractory, about 15 treatment-naive and approximately 18 IGHV unmutated. After a median of approximately 70 months, about 15 patients stayed remitted and about twelve progressed; responses had been partial in approximately 24 and complete in 2. Notes on the study in general: Clonality grew at ibrutinib response; at progression, it decreased back toward baseline. The public clonotypes identified were infrequent and showed contraction or stability on treatment.

Sequenced by immunoSEQ multiplex PCR; TCRdb stores in-frame clones only, minus some. There are around 250,000 clones in the sample; less than 75% occur only once, and 15% lies in the top ten. V lost 6 bases to trimming and J lost 4 bases; unmatched junction nucleotides: 8. The CDR3 consists of 14 residues. Germline values: CDR1 SQVTM, CDR2 ANQGSEA. A word on this clone: The target antigen is unknown.

The sequence was obtained from a human donor with chronic lymphocytic leukemia. The chain links TRBV29-1 to TRBJ1-1, with TRBD1 matching 10 bases. The starting material was PBMCs, obtained after 24 months of ibrutinib treatment. CDR3 sequence (DNA): TGCAGCGTGCTCGACAGGGGGCGCATCACTGAAGCTTTCTTT. This encodes CSVLDRGRITEAFF. Using reference TRBV29-1 and TRBJ1-1 for the parts outside the CDR3, the full variable domain is SAVISQKPSRDICQRGTSLTIQCQVDSQVTMMFWYRQQPGQSLTLIATANQGSEATYESGFVIDKFPISRPNLTFSTLTVSNMSPEDSSIYLCSVLDRGRITEAFFGQGTRLTVV.